The next 26 T cell receptor beta chains were all read from a single sample in a study of T cell responses to AZD1222 COVID-19 vaccine. TCRdb's table, derived via immunoSEQ multiplex PCR, lists solely in-frame clones and lacks some. The sample shows fewer than 120,000 clones, 94% of them seen only once. The sample was peripheral blood, taken 28 days after the second AZD1222 dose. These receptors all stem from an adult who received the AZD1222 COVID-19 vaccine.

The chain combines TRBV7-2 with TRBJ2-7; D might be TRBD2 (6 bases). V was pared by 5 bases and J by 3 bases, with 11 bases between. Germline V gene lookup returns CDR1 SGHTA and CDR2 FQGNSA. This CDR3 region has 13 residues. The CDR3 is CASSISGSYEQYF. CDR3 in DNA: TGTGCCAGCAGCATTAGCGGCAGCTACGAGCAGTACTTC.

Here the CDR3 reads CSAGDSREQYF. CDR3 in DNA: TGCAGTGCTGGGGACTCTCGCGAGCAGTACTTC. The chain uses TRBV20-1 and TRBJ2-7, with D tentatively TRBD2 (6 bases). This CDR3 contains 11 residues. With 5 bases removed from V and 6 bases from J, the gap between germline ends came to 11 bases. Germline V gives CDR1 DFQATT, CDR2 SNEGSKA (reference sequence).

The chain uses TRBV11-2 and TRBJ1-6; D gene ambiguous. The CDR3 contains 13 residues. Germline V gene lookup returns CDR1 SGHAT and CDR2 FQNNGV. The ends were cut back, 3 bases at V and 11 bases at J, with 11 bases in the middle. The CDR3 nucleotides are TGTGCCAGCAGCTTTCAGCCGGATCCACCCCTCCACTTT. Protein: CASSFQPDPPLHF.

The chain carries TRBV18 and TRBJ2-3; D is ambiguous. The V end lost 6 bases, the J end lost 7 bases, and 14 bases lay between the germline ends. Per the germline V gene, CDR1 is KGHSH and CDR2 is LQKENI. This CDR3 contains 13 residues. The DNA of the CDR3 is TGTGCCAGCTCGTCAACAGAAGAGCATACGCAGTATTTT. Its protein product is CASSSTEEHTQYF.

The chain employs TRBV7-9 and TRBJ2-1; 13 nucleotides align to TRBD2. The germline V gene encodes CDR1 SEHNR and CDR2 FQNEAQ (reference sequence). V lost 5 bases to trimming and J lost 8 bases; unmatched junction nucleotides: 9. This CDR3 has 16 amino acids. CDR3 in DNA: TGTGCCAGCAGCCCAAGGGGACTAGCGGGAATGTATGAGCAGTTCTTC. Translation gives CASSPRGLAGMYEQFF.

The genes are TRBV7-2 and TRBJ2-5; the D gene is possibly TRBD1 (6 bases). Trimming pared 2 bases from V and 5 bases from J, leaving 12 bases between. The germline V gene has CDR1 SGHTA and CDR2 FQGNSA. The CDR3 spans 14 residues. CDR3 nucleotide sequence: TGTGCCAGCAGCTTAATGGCCCAGGGGGAGACCCAGTACTTC. It specifies CASSLMAQGETQYF.

The chain recombines TRBV18 with TRBJ1-1, with D hard to call. V lost 1 base to trimming and J lost 3 bases, with 15 bases between them. This CDR3 has 16 residues. Germline V lookup: CDR1 KGHSH, CDR2 LQKENI. The CDR3 sequence: CASSPQAPTRDTEAFF. The CDR3, as DNA: TGTGCCAGCTCACCACAGGCTCCAACGAGGGACACTGAAGCTTTCTTT.

The genes are TRBV5-1 and TRBJ2-2; D uncertain. The V end lost 1 base, the J end lost 3 bases, and 1 base lay between the germline ends. In germline, CDR1 is SGHRS, CDR2 YFSETQ. This CDR3 has 12 amino acids. Here the CDR3 DNA reads TGCGCCAGCAGCTTGTACACCGGGGAGCTGTTTTTT. This translates into CASSLYTGELFF. Drawing the rest from reference TRBV5-1 and TRBJ2-2, the complete variable domain is KAGVTQTPRYLIKTRGQQVTLSCSPISGHRSVSWYQQTPGQGLQFLFEYFSETQRNKGNFPGRFSGRQFSNSRSEMNVSTLELGDSALYLCASSLYTGELFFGEGSRLTVL.

The V gene is TRBV5-4, the J gene TRBJ2-7; D is possibly TRBD1 or TRBD2 (5 bases each). Trimming left V 4 bases short and J 4 bases short, with 18 bases between. The CDR3 runs to 15 residues. Germline CDR1 is SGHNT and CDR2 is YYREEE (reference sequence). CDR3 sequence (DNA): TGTGCCAGCAGCCCCGGGACCCCCGGAAGGTACGAGCAGTACTTC. Protein: CASSPGTPGRYEQYF.

This clone was observed a single time. The chain couples TRBV5-4 to TRBJ2-3; TRBD1 might be the D (5 bases). Germline loops: CDR1 SGHNT, CDR2 YYREEE (reference sequence). V shed 3 bases and J shed 1 base, with 15 bases lying between them. The CDR3 is 16 amino acids. CDR3 bases: TGTGCCAGCAGCTCAGGGATCTGGTCGGGCACAGATACGCAGTATTTT. Translated: CASSSGIWSGTDTQYF. The variable domain in full, completed from reference TRBV5-4 and TRBJ2-3, reads ETGVTQSPTHLIKTRGQQVTLRCSSQSGHNTVSWYQQALGQGPQFIFQYYREEENGRGNFPPRFSGLQFPNYSSELNVNALELDDSALYLCASSSGIWSGTDTQYFGPGTRLTVL.

CDR3 loop: CASSPLETTNTEAFF. DNA for the CDR3: TGTGCCAGCTCACCACTGGAGACTACGAACACTGAAGCTTTCTTT. This rearrangement joins TRBV18 to TRBJ1-1; D is unresolved. The V gene's germline CDR1 is KGHSH and CDR2 LQKENI. The CDR3 extends over 15 amino acids. Trimming left V 1 base short and J 1 base short, with 10 bases between.

The V call is TRBV7-8, the J call TRBJ1-1; D is perhaps TRBD1 (5 bases). V was clipped by 5 bases and J by 5 bases, with 18 bases between them. CDR1 is SGHVS and CDR2 is FQNEAQ in the germline V gene. The CDR3 length is 15 residues. As DNA, the CDR3 is TGTGCCAGCAGCGTCCGGGACGCCCTGGGAACTGAAGCTTTCTTT. This translates into CASSVRDALGTEAFF. Looking up the rest from reference TRBV7-8 and TRBJ1-1 gives the full variable domain: GAGVSQSPRYKVAKRGQDVALRCDPISGHVSLFWYQQALGQGPEFLTYFQNEAQLDKSGLPSDRFFAERPEGSVSTLKIQRTQQEDSAVYLCASSVRDALGTEAFFGQGTRLTVV.

This rearrangement joins TRBV27 to TRBJ1-6; D perhaps matches TRBD1 (6 bases). From germline, CDR1 is MNHEY and CDR2 SMNVEV (reference sequence). The ends were cut back, 4 bases at V and 6 bases at J, with 19 bases in the middle. The CDR3 totals 17 residues. In nucleotides, the CDR3 is TGTGCCAGCAGTTCCAGCCGGGGGACAAATTTTAATTCACCCCTCCACTTT. Translating it yields CASSSSRGTNFNSPLHF.

The genes are TRBV19 and TRBJ1-2; TRBD1 aligns across 7 bases. With V trimmed by 5 bases and J by 4 bases, 4 bases remained unmatched. This CDR3 region has 13 residues. CDR1 LNHDA and CDR2 SQIVND come from the germline V gene (reference sequence). The CDR3 reads CASSARDSYGYTF. The DNA of the CDR3 is TGTGCCAGTAGTGCCCGGGACAGCTATGGCTACACCTTC.

The chain couples TRBV7-9 to TRBJ2-7, with no clear D. CDR1 and CDR2 from the germline V gene are SEHNR and FQNEAQ (reference sequence). This CDR3 spans 14 amino acids. Between the trimmed V and J ends, which lost 1 base and 4 bases, there was a span of 11 bases. The DNA of the CDR3 is TGTGCCAGCAGCTTAGTTGGGAATCGATACGAGCAGTACTTC. Encoded protein: CASSLVGNRYEQYF.

The chain uses TRBV6-2 or TRBV6-3 and TRBJ2-1; D is ambiguous. CDR3 length: 14 residues. Trimming removed 0 bases from V and 4 bases from J, with 7 bases in between. The germline V gene has CDR1 MNHEY and CDR2 SVGEGT. The CDR3 spells CASSYSRIYNEQFF. In nucleotides, the CDR3 is TGTGCCAGCAGTTACTCCCGGATTTACAATGAGCAGTTCTTC.

This sequence joins TRBV29-1 and TRBJ1-3; TRBD1 might be the D (5 bases). V lost 7 bases and J 4 bases, leaving 20 bases between the germline ends. CDR1 is SQVTM and CDR2 is ANQGSEA in the germline V gene. This CDR3 is built from 15 residues. The CDR3 protein is CSAAGRGTGGNTIYF. The DNA of the CDR3 is TGCAGCGCCGCCGGTCGGGGGACTGGAGGAAACACCATATATTTT. Based on the CDR3 plus reference TRBV29-1 and TRBJ1-3, the full variable domain is SAVISQKPSRDICQRGTSLTIQCQVDSQVTMMFWYRQQPGQSLTLIATANQGSEATYESGFVIDKFPISRPNLTFSTLTVSNMSPEDSSIYLCSAAGRGTGGNTIYFGEGSWLTVV.

The chain employs TRBV6-5 and TRBJ1-1, with 10 bases fitting TRBD1. The CDR3 sequence is 15 residues long. The V segment lost 4 bases and the J segment 3 bases; nucleotides outside the gene matches: 5. The germline V gene has CDR1 MNHEY and CDR2 SVGAGI. CDR3 in DNA: TGTGCCAGCAGTTCTCGGACAGGGGGGGACACTGAAGCTTTCTTT. This sequence encodes CASSSRTGGDTEAFF.

As regards this clone: The germline gene is not matched at one end of the junction; a read error may be the cause. This chain joins TRBV10-1 and TRBJ1-6; D is unclear. The CDR3 has 13 amino acids. The V gene's germline CDR1 is WNHNN and CDR2 SYGVQD (reference sequence). Here the CDR3 reads CASGEGLNSPLHF. The DNA of the CDR3 is TGCGCCAGCGGTGAGGGTCTCAATTCACCCCTCCACTTT.

This rearrangement joins TRBV11-3 to TRBJ1-1, with D perhaps matching TRBD1 (6 bases). CDR1 and CDR2 (germline): SGHNT, YENEEA. The CDR3 sequence is 17 residues long. The V gene lost 4 bases and the J gene lost 1 base, with 19 bases spanning the gap. CDR3 bases: TGTGCCAGCAGCTCAACCGACAGGTCTCGTCCGAACACTGAAGCTTTCTTT. Translation gives CASSSTDRSRPNTEAFF.

The chain has TRBV5-1 and TRBJ2-7, with 11 nucleotides matching TRBD2. The ends lost 5 bases at V and 3 bases at J; junction bases unmatched: 7. CDR1 and CDR2 from the germline V gene are SGHRS and YFSETQ. The CDR3 is 15 amino acids. The CDR3 region has the DNA TGCGCCAGCAGACCGACCGGGACTAGCGGCTACGAGCAGTACTTC. Residues: CASRPTGTSGYEQYF.

The chain carries TRBV30 and TRBJ1-2; weak D call: TRBD1 (5 bases). The CDR3 has 16 amino acids. Deletions cut 0 bases from V and 2 bases from J, with 16 bases between. Germline loops: CDR1 GTSNPN, CDR2 SVGIG (reference sequence). CDR3 region: CAWSVPPQQENYGYTF. CDR3 bases: TGTGCCTGGAGTGTACCCCCACAACAGGAAAACTATGGCTACACCTTC.

The chain combines TRBV4-1 with TRBJ1-1; D is undetermined. Germline CDR1 and CDR2: MGHRA and YSYEKL. The V end lost 3 bases, the J end lost 3 bases, and 17 bases lay between the germline ends. The CDR3 spans 16 residues. CDR3: CASSQSIGLLDTEAFF. Written as DNA, the CDR3 is TGCGCCAGCAGCCAGAGTATAGGGCTACTTGACACTGAAGCTTTCTTT.

The rearrangement joins TRBV6-5 to TRBJ1-2; unclear D gene. This CDR3 has 13 residues. Trimming stripped 4 bases from V and 4 bases from J, with 10 bases between. CDR1 and CDR2 from the germline V gene are MNHEY and SVGAGI. DNA of the CDR3: TGTGCCAGCAGTTCCGACGGATCCTATGGCTACACCTTC. Translating gives CASSSDGSYGYTF.

This clone appeared once. V usage is TRBV7-9 and J usage is TRBJ2-1; D may be TRBD2 (5 bases). This CDR3 has 15 residues. CDR1 is SEHNR and CDR2 is FQNEAQ in the germline V gene (reference sequence). V was cut by 8 bases and J by 5 bases, with 19 bases left in between. CDR3 sequence reads: CASRAAGTPDNEQFF. The CDR3 nucleotides are TGTGCCAGCCGGGCGGCGGGCACCCCTGACAATGAGCAGTTCTTC.

The chain is built from TRBV6-2 or TRBV6-3 and TRBJ1-2; D possibly corresponds to TRBD1 (6 bases). This CDR3 has 18 amino acids. V dropped 0 bases and J dropped 3 bases, with 20 bases sitting between them. The germline CDR1 and CDR2 sequences are MNHEY and SVGEGT. The CDR3: CASSYSVRSTRGHYGYTF. CDR3 DNA sequence: TGTGCCAGCAGTTACTCGGTGAGATCCACTCGGGGGCACTATGGCTACACCTTC.